This is a list of T cell receptor beta chains from one sample in a study of T-cell reconstitution after alpha-beta-depleted transplantation in children. TCRdb fed the PCR reads into MiXCR, producing one record per CDR3 protein. This table holds approximately 210,000 distinct CDR3 sequences, more than 12% found once. The material sequenced was PBMCs from the stem cell graft donor, taken from the stem cell graft. These receptors were collected from a human donor who donated a stem cell graft to a child with acute lymphoblastic leukemia. Both conserved end residues are part of each CDR3. Each record gives: J gene, V gene, CDR3 protein.

j_call: TRBJ1-1
v_call: TRBV12-3/TRBV12-4
cdr3_aa: CASSTGGVGTEAFF

j_call: TRBJ2-5
v_call: TRBV28
cdr3_aa: CASTQGGGTQYF

j_call: TRBJ2-5
v_call: TRBV27
cdr3_aa: CASSLSLTDQETQYF

j_call: TRBJ1-2
v_call: TRBV4-2
cdr3_aa: CASSDAGNYGYTF

j_call: TRBJ2-7
v_call: TRBV10-3
cdr3_aa: CAISLGQGVGYEQYF

j_call: TRBJ2-3
v_call: TRBV5-1
cdr3_aa: CASSLQWQSADTQYF

j_call: TRBJ2-5
v_call: TRBV7-9
cdr3_aa: CASSLERGAQETQYF

j_call: TRBJ2-4
v_call: TRBV10-3
cdr3_aa: CAISESHGKNIQYF

j_call: TRBJ2-7
v_call: TRBV12-3/TRBV12-4
cdr3_aa: CASSRQGSGEQYF

j_call: TRBJ1-1
v_call: TRBV12-3/TRBV12-4
cdr3_aa: CASSLDGGEMNTEAFF

j_call: TRBJ2-5
v_call: TRBV6-1
cdr3_aa: CASSALLGGEETQYF

j_call: TRBJ2-5
v_call: TRBV20-1
cdr3_aa: CSAPGLAGREGQETQYF

j_call: TRBJ2-3
v_call: TRBV27
cdr3_aa: CASSFLRTSTDTQYF

j_call: TRBJ2-3
v_call: TRBV6-5
cdr3_aa: CASSYSLSTDTQYF

j_call: TRBJ2-3
v_call: TRBV28
cdr3_aa: CASSLLGRDTQYF

j_call: TRBJ1-4
v_call: TRBV7-2
cdr3_aa: CASSLASTGGNEKLFF

j_call: TRBJ1-1
v_call: TRBV7-2
cdr3_aa: CASSLISRRTEAFF

j_call: TRBJ2-7
v_call: TRBV12-3/TRBV12-4
cdr3_aa: CASSLTSGPYEQYF

j_call: TRBJ2-1
v_call: TRBV19
cdr3_aa: CASSTAGLAGASSYNEQFF

j_call: TRBJ2-1
v_call: TRBV20-1
cdr3_aa: CSARDGNKNIDEQFF

j_call: TRBJ2-2
v_call: TRBV11-2
cdr3_aa: CASIRLAGTGELFF

j_call: TRBJ2-1
v_call: TRBV7-9
cdr3_aa: CASSTQASGSLNEQFF

j_call: TRBJ2-5
v_call: TRBV11-3
cdr3_aa: CASSSGLAWETQYF

j_call: TRBJ2-1
v_call: TRBV12-3/TRBV12-4
cdr3_aa: CASSLTSGRRNEQFF

j_call: TRBJ2-1
v_call: TRBV5-1
cdr3_aa: CASSGGGYNEQFF

j_call: TRBJ2-7
v_call: TRBV5-1
cdr3_aa: CASSLLAGAGEQYF

j_call: TRBJ1-1
v_call: TRBV30
cdr3_aa: CAWRPRVNTEAFF

j_call: TRBJ2-2
v_call: TRBV29-1
cdr3_aa: CSGGTGSTGELFF

j_call: TRBJ2-5
v_call: TRBV20-1
cdr3_aa: CSARRAPAETQYF

j_call: TRBJ1-4
v_call: TRBV12-3/TRBV12-4
cdr3_aa: CASSTTGRLFF

j_call: TRBJ2-5
v_call: TRBV7-9
cdr3_aa: CASTLLAGGKETQYF

j_call: TRBJ2-7
v_call: TRBV11-2
cdr3_aa: CASSLEGSSYEQYF

j_call: TRBJ2-5
v_call: TRBV12-3/TRBV12-4
cdr3_aa: CASSGMIQETQYF

j_call: TRBJ2-2
v_call: TRBV11-2
cdr3_aa: CATREGDTGELFF

j_call: TRBJ1-1
v_call: TRBV20-1
cdr3_aa: CSAEIGGTDTEAFF

j_call: TRBJ2-5
v_call: TRBV5-1
cdr3_aa: CASSLGRPGWLAAKRTQYF

j_call: TRBJ2-7
v_call: TRBV5-1
cdr3_aa: CASSLVTGQGEQYF

j_call: TRBJ2-5
v_call: TRBV20-1
cdr3_aa: CSARGQGPKTQYF

j_call: TRBJ2-3
v_call: TRBV5-4
cdr3_aa: CASSLGQVPVTDTQYF

j_call: TRBJ2-7
v_call: TRBV11-2
cdr3_aa: CASSDPLAAYEQYF

j_call: TRBJ1-5
v_call: TRBV25-1
cdr3_aa: CASSEGLLQHF

j_call: TRBJ2-3
v_call: TRBV20-1
cdr3_aa: CSAIDSFSTDTQYF

j_call: TRBJ2-2
v_call: TRBV27
cdr3_aa: CASRPGLGTPGELFF